The 26 T cell receptor beta chains below were found in one sample sequenced in a study of regulatory T cells in long-lasting Graves disease. This sample's time point: newly diagnosed GD, antithyroid drugs for less than 3 months. There was RNA extracted from PBMCs, and the TCR library was made from it. TCR beta libraries were built with iRepertoire HTBI primers and Arm-PCR of CDR3 regions. TCRdb re-analysed the multiplex PCR reads in MiXCR, keeping a single row per CDR3 protein. There are roughly 440,000 distinct CDR3 sequences in the sample; roughly 15% occur only once, and less than 30% lies in the top ten. This sample was also put to use in a study of T cells in Graves' hyperthyroidism and ophthalmopathy.

Specimen: peripheral blood mononuclear cells (PBMCs), collected at new diagnosis, from a patient treated with antithyroid drugs. Every receptor here comes from a woman between 18 and 30 years old with Graves disease.

In this sample, this clonotype turned up a few times. The CDR3: CASSARTSGSNEQFF. CDR3 in DNA: TGTGCCAGCTCAGCCCGGACTAGCGGGAGCAATGAGCAGTTCTTC. The V call is TRBV18, the J call TRBJ2-1; TRBD2 matches 13 bases. The CDR3 sequence is 15 residues long. J lost 6 bases, V lost 5 bases, and 4 bases had no gene match. Germline CDR1 and CDR2: KGHSH and LQKENI.

This clonotype showed up just a few times. This rearrangement joins TRBV4-2 to TRBJ1-5, with 9 nucleotides matching TRBD1. This CDR3 comprises 14 residues. J was trimmed by 5 bases and V by 5 bases; bases with no gene match: 4. Germline values: CDR1 LGHNA, CDR2 YNFKEQ. The CDR3 loop is CASSSDRGYQPQHF. The CDR3 DNA is TGTGCCAGCAGCTCCGACAGGGGGTATCAGCCCCAGCATTTT.

This clonotype showed up just once. Since a far larger clone is one base different, this is likely a read error. The chain has TRBV9 and TRBJ1-1, with D maybe TRBD1 (5 bases). Germline loops: CDR1 SGDLS, CDR2 YYNGEE. The CDR3 sequence is 14 residues long. Here the CDR3 reads CANSQAPGGTEAFF. The CDR3 region has the DNA TGTGCCAACAGCCAAGCACCGGGGGGAACTGAAGCTTTCTTT.

The chain couples TRBV5-1 to TRBJ1-1, with a possible D match to TRBD1 (6 bases). Germline values: CDR1 SGHRS, CDR2 YFSETQ. Trimming stripped 0 bases from V and 3 bases from J, with 15 bases between. CDR3 length: 16 residues. CDR3 in DNA: TGCGCCAGCAGCTTGGCGTCAGGGGTTTTTGACACTGAAGCTTTCTTT. Translation gives CASSLASGVFDTEAFF.

J is TRBJ2-7 and V is TRBV19, with TRBD2 matching 7 bases. Germline assignment: CDR1 LNHDA and CDR2 SQIVND (reference sequence). This CDR3 is 17 amino acids long. Trimming took 3 bases from V and 2 from J; bases not matched to a gene: 13. The CDR3 DNA reads as TGTGCCAGTAGTATCGCCGTGGTCGCGGGAGCACCCTACGAGCAGTACTTC. Protein product: CASSIAVVAGAPYEQYF.

This clonotype occurred many times. The chain is built from TRBV28 and TRBJ1-2; D is undetermined. V dropped 3 bases and J dropped 7 bases, with 12 bases sitting between them. This CDR3 is built from 13 residues. Per the germline V gene, CDR1 is MDHEN and CDR2 is SYDVKM. Here the CDR3 reads CASSFPGRFGYTF. The CDR3 nucleotides read TGTGCCAGCAGTTTTCCAGGTCGGTTTGGCTACACCTTC.

This clonotype was counted a few times. The rearrangement joins TRBV3-1 to TRBJ2-7; TRBD2 aligns across 11 bases. Germline CDR1 reads LGHDT; CDR2 reads YNNKEL (reference sequence). This CDR3 comprises 16 residues. The V segment lost 3 bases and the J segment 1 base; nucleotides outside the gene matches: 5. The CDR3 region has the DNA TGTGCCAGCAGCCAGACCGGGACTAGCGGATCCTACGAGCAGTACTTC. It codes for CASSQTGTSGSYEQYF.

There are a few counts of this clonotype. The chain couples TRBV12-3 or TRBV12-4 to TRBJ1-3; the match to TRBD1 covers 8 bases. Trimming took 3 bases from V and 7 from J; bases not matched to a gene: 5. The CDR3 covers 14 residues. The CDR3 DNA reads TGTGCCAGCAGTTTGGGCAGGGGGCGGAACACCATATATTTT. It specifies CASSLGRGRNTIYF.

Only a few counts were recorded for this clonotype. The chain links TRBV27 to TRBJ1-5, with D unclear. This CDR3 has 14 residues. Germline lookup yields CDR1 MNHEY and CDR2 SMNVEV (reference sequence). Trimming took off 3 bases at V and 9 bases at J, with 15 bases between the two ends. CDR3 in amino acids: CASSFSAVIGPQHF. The CDR3 DNA reads as TGTGCCAGCAGTTTTTCGGCAGTAATTGGGCCCCAGCATTTT.

The chain employs TRBV7-9 and TRBJ2-2; no clear D gene. Germline V gene lookup returns CDR1 SEHNR and CDR2 FQNEAQ (reference sequence). The V gene lost 3 bases and the J gene lost 1 base, with 6 bases spanning the gap. The CDR3 runs to 14 residues. This CDR3 is CASSFPENTGELFF. The CDR3 DNA sequence: TGTGCCAGCAGCTTTCCCGAGAACACCGGGGAGCTGTTTTTT.

This clonotype was detected ten times or more. This chain connects TRBV30 to TRBJ1-1, with D unresolved. This CDR3 is 15 amino acids long. From germline, CDR1 is GTSNPN and CDR2 SVGIG (reference sequence). Trimming removed 1 base from V and 0 bases from J, with 12 bases in between. The CDR3 DNA reads as TGTGCCTGGAGTGCAACTCAAAGGATGAACACTGAAGCTTTCTTT. Translated: CAWSATQRMNTEAFF.

The J gene is TRBJ1-4, the V gene TRBV7-8; D unclear. V lost 0 bases and J lost 0, with 8 bases in between. Germline lookup yields CDR1 SGHVS and CDR2 FQNEAQ. The CDR3 consists of 16 residues. CDR3 coding DNA: TGTGCCAGCAGCTTAGCGTACGACACAACTAATGAAAAACTGTTTTTT. It translates to CASSLAYDTTNEKLFF.

This clonotype was picked up many times. The rearrangement uses TRBV7-9 and TRBJ2-7; TRBD2 matches at 11 bases. V dropped 5 bases and J dropped 0; count of bases not matched to a gene: 3. The CDR3 length is 15 residues. Germline CDR1 is SEHNR and CDR2 is FQNEAQ (reference sequence). For the CDR3, the DNA is TGTGCCAGCAGCCCTCTAGCGGGAGGCTCCTACGAGCAGTACTTC. As protein: CASSPLAGGSYEQYF.

This clonotype was found many times. The V and J genes are TRBV5-1 and TRBJ2-3; D not resolved. V was trimmed by 4 bases and J by 7 bases, leaving 13 bases between them. The CDR3 totals 13 residues. Germline lookup yields CDR1 SGHRS and CDR2 YFSETQ. The DNA of the CDR3 is TGCGCCAGCAGCGGCACGGTAGGACATACGCAGTATTTT. This sequence encodes CASSGTVGHTQYF.

At least ten counts were recorded for this clonotype. The J gene is TRBJ2-1, the V gene TRBV5-1; possibly TRBD1 for D (6 bases). Per germline, CDR1 SGHRS and CDR2 YFSETQ. With 0 bases removed from V and 3 bases from J, the gap between germline ends came to 10 bases. This CDR3 has 15 residues. As DNA, the CDR3 is TGCGCCAGCAGCTTGGGTAGGACAGACTACAATGAGCAGTTCTTC. Protein sequence: CASSLGRTDYNEQFF.

V is TRBV12-3 or TRBV12-4 and J is TRBJ2-4, with D perhaps matching TRBD2 (5 bases). Trimming left V 6 bases short and J 4 bases short, with 16 bases between. CDR3 length: 15 amino acids. The CDR3, as DNA: TGTGCCAGCAGCCCCGAGGAGGCTTTGAAAAACATTCAGTACTTC. This encodes CASSPEEALKNIQYF.

This clonotype has only a few counts. V usage is TRBV24-1 and J usage is TRBJ2-6, with D possibly TRBD1 on 6 matching bases. This CDR3 comprises 15 residues. The ends were cut back, 3 bases at V and 3 bases at J, with 8 bases in the middle. Looked up from germline, CDR1 is KGHDR and CDR2 is SFDVKD. In nucleotides, the CDR3 is TGTGCCACCAGTGATGCAGGGGTTGGGGCCAACGTCCTGACTTTC. Translation: CATSDAGVGANVLTF.

The chain links TRBV7-9 to TRBJ2-3; 13 positions match TRBD2. V shed 2 bases, J shed 6 bases, and the junction held 2 bases outside the gene matches. CDR3 size: 15 residues. Germline values: CDR1 SEHNR, CDR2 FQNEAQ (reference sequence). The CDR3 loop is CASSLPTSGGDTQYF. DNA of the CDR3: TGTGCCAGCAGCTTACCGACTAGCGGGGGGGATACGCAGTATTTT.

This clonotype was observed a few times. The chain recombines TRBV27 with TRBJ2-2, with 9 bases that match TRBD2. The junction had 14 bases not matched to a gene; V was cut back by 5 bases and J by 4 bases. CDR1 and CDR2 from the germline V gene are MNHEY and SMNVEV (reference sequence). This CDR3 spans 18 amino acids. The CDR3 sequence: CASSPHGGLAGLTGELFF. In nucleotides, the CDR3 is TGTGCCAGCAGTCCCCACGGGGGGCTAGCGGGACTCACCGGGGAGCTGTTTTTT.

The genes are TRBV9 and TRBJ1-2; possibly TRBD1 for D (5 bases). Germline values: CDR1 SGDLS, CDR2 YYNGEE. This CDR3 has 14 residues. Trimming left V 0 bases short and J 8 bases short, with 14 bases between. CDR3: CASSVDGGSRGYTF. The CDR3, as DNA: TGTGCCAGCAGCGTAGACGGGGGTTCACGGGGCTACACCTTC. Using reference TRBV9 and TRBJ1-2 for the parts outside the CDR3, the full variable domain is DSGVTQTPKHLITATGQRVTLRCSPRSGDLSVYWYQQSLDQGLQFLIQYYNGEERAKGNILERFSAQQFPDLHSELNLSSLELGDSALYFCASSVDGGSRGYTFGSGTRLTVV.

This clonotype has ten or more counts. The genes are TRBV28 and TRBJ1-2, with D possibly matching TRBD1 (5 bases). The germline V gene has CDR1 MDHEN and CDR2 SYDVKM. This CDR3 spans 15 amino acids. Trimming stripped 2 bases from V and 2 bases from J, with 12 bases between. CDR3 residues: CASSLHGAYNYGYTF. The CDR3 DNA sequence: TGTGCCAGCAGTTTACACGGGGCTTACAACTATGGCTACACCTTC.

This chain joins TRBV13 and TRBJ1-5, with 9 bases identical to TRBD1. V shed 6 bases and J 6 bases; nucleotides not matched to a gene: 9. Germline-derived CDR1 and CDR2 are PRHDT and FYEKMQ (reference sequence). This CDR3 is built from 15 residues. The CDR3 bases are TGTGCCAGCAGAATGCCACAGGGGGCTATTCAGCCCCAGCATTTT. It translates to CASRMPQGAIQPQHF. Full variable domain (remainder filled in from reference TRBV13 and TRBJ1-5): AAGVIQSPRHLIKEKRETATLKCYPIPRHDTVYWYQQGPGQDPQFLISFYEKMQSDKGSIPDRFSAQQFSDYHSELNMSSLELGDSALYFCASRMPQGAIQPQHFGDGTRLSIL.

This clonotype has at least ten counts. This chain uses TRBV28 with TRBJ2-1; tentative D call: TRBD1 (5 bases). Germline CDR1 reads MDHEN; CDR2 reads SYDVKM. The CDR3 length is 14 residues. V lost 2 bases and J 8 bases, leaving 13 bases between the germline ends. In DNA, the CDR3 is TGTGCCAGCAGTTTACCGAGACAGATAGATGAGCAGTTCTTC. As protein: CASSLPRQIDEQFF.

This clonotype appeared many times. V and J are TRBV2 and TRBJ2-4; TRBD1 agrees at 8 bases. This CDR3 has 17 residues. Germline V gene sequence: CDR1 SNHLY, CDR2 FYNNEI. V shed 3 bases, J shed 3 bases, and the junction held 10 bases outside the gene matches. The chain's CDR3 is CASSEDRAMDGKNIQYF. CDR3 nucleotides: TGTGCCAGCAGTGAGGACAGGGCCATGGACGGCAAAAACATTCAGTACTTC. The full variable domain, rest sourced from reference TRBV2 and TRBJ2-4, is EPEVTQTPSHQVTQMGQEVILRCVPISNHLYFYWYRQILGQKVEFLVSFYNNEISEKSEIFDDQFSVERPDGSNFTLKIRSTKLEDSAMYFCASSEDRAMDGKNIQYFGAGTRLSVL.

This clonotype was picked up many times. The V and J genes are TRBV27 and TRBJ2-3; 8 bases map to TRBD2. Germline CDR1 and CDR2: MNHEY and SMNVEV (reference sequence). The CDR3 loop spans 17 amino acids. The V segment lost 8 bases and the J segment 0 bases; nucleotides outside the gene matches: 13. DNA for the CDR3: TGTGCCAGCGGCCCGGGAGGGGTCCCCTCTAGCACAGATACGCAGTATTTT. It specifies CASGPGGVPSSTDTQYF.

This clonotype showed up just a few times. The V and J genes are TRBV5-6 and TRBJ2-1; D tentatively reads TRBD1 or TRBD2 (7 bases each). The CDR3 loop spans 16 amino acids. Germline V gene sequence: CDR1 SGHDT, CDR2 YYEEEE. Trimming removed 1 base from V and 10 bases from J, with 21 bases in between. The CDR3 reads CASSLMGRGRDLEQFF. The CDR3 DNA reads TGTGCCAGCAGCTTGATGGGCAGGGGGAGGGACCTCGAGCAGTTCTTC.